These 5 T cell receptor beta chains were sequenced from one sample in a study of T cells expressing NK-cell markers. TCRdb derives one entry per CDR3 protein from the 5' RACE reads, leaving out DNA. This sample's table has fewer than 400,000 distinct CDR3 sequences. Sequenced material: blood T cells: a sorted CD56 or NKG2C T cell subset, CD4+ or CD8+ T cells, or bulk PBMC T cells (not recorded which). The receptors stem from a woman between 50 and 59 years old in good health.

The chain has TRBV7-9 and TRBJ2-3. Germline V CDR1 and CDR2: SEHNR, FQNEAQ (reference sequence). The CDR3 consists of 16 residues. The CDR3: CASSAYGGPSTDTQYF.

The V call is TRBV24-1, the J call TRBJ2-3; TCRdb designates TRBD1, a call that cannot be tested without DNA. This CDR3 is 14 amino acids long. CDR1 and CDR2 from the germline V gene are KGHDR and SFDVKD. CDR3 sequence reads: CATSGQGSTDTQYF.

J is TRBJ2-5 and V is TRBV5-1; TCRdb designates TRBD1, a call that cannot be tested without DNA. Looked up from germline, CDR1 is SGHRS and CDR2 is YFSETQ. CDR3 length: 13 residues. Here the CDR3 reads CASRPGFRETQYF.

This chain uses TRBV7-9 with TRBJ2-7; TCRdb's D gene call, TRBD2, goes unchecked for lack of DNA. Germline V CDR1 and CDR2: SEHNR, FQNEAQ (reference sequence). This CDR3 contains 16 residues. The CDR3 is CASSPRLAGVPHEQYF.

The chain is built from TRBV7-9 and TRBJ2-3; the TRBD1 assignment by TCRdb is unverifiable without DNA. This CDR3 contains 16 residues. Per germline, CDR1 SEHNR and CDR2 FQNEAQ (reference sequence). CDR3 loop: CASWDRSFTHTDTQYF. The full variable domain, its missing parts supplied by reference TRBV7-9 and TRBJ2-3, is DTGVSQNPRHKITKRGQNVTFRCDPISEHNRLYWYRQTLGQGPEFLTYFQNEAQLEKSRLLSDRFSAERPKGSFSTLEIQRTEQGDSAMYLCASWDRSFTHTDTQYFGPGTRLTVL.